A single sample is the source of the 5 T cell receptor beta chains below, sequenced in a study of blood T cell repertoires in COVID-19. The protocol was immunoSEQ multiplex PCR, while the TCRdb copy is restricted to in-frame clones and leaves out a portion. The table includes about 95,000 clones, more than 75% detected once. The sample was peripheral blood. Every receptor here comes from a human donor in a cohort sampled during active COVID-19.

The rearrangement joins TRBV6-2 or TRBV6-3 to TRBJ1-2; D unclear. This CDR3 has 13 amino acids. Trimming took 4 bases from V and 4 from J, leaving 10 bases between them. The germline V gene has CDR1 MNHEY and CDR2 SVGEGT. CDR3 bases: TGTGCCAGCAGTTTGGTAGATACCTATGGCTACACCTTC. Translating gives CASSLVDTYGYTF.

Details on this clone: This may arise from a read error, as a much more abundant clone is one base away. The chain joins TRBV28 to TRBJ1-2; D is perhaps TRBD1 (5 bases). The V end lost 5 bases, the J end lost 4 bases, and 8 bases lay between the germline ends. Germline values: CDR1 MDHEN, CDR2 SYDVKM. The CDR3 is 12 amino acids. In nucleotides, the CDR3 is TGTGCCAGCAGTCCGGACACCTATGGCTACACCTTC. Its protein is CASSPDTYGYTF.

In nucleotides, the CDR3 is TGTGCCAGCAGTTTCCTCCCTAGGGGCGCCTCCTACGAGCAGTACTTC. Translation gives CASSFLPRGASYEQYF. This chain uses TRBV6-5 with TRBJ2-7; a possible D gene is TRBD1 (5 bases). V was shortened by 4 bases and J by 0 bases, with 16 bases between the two germline ends. Per the germline V gene, CDR1 is MNHEY and CDR2 is SVGAGI. The CDR3 is 16 residues long.

This chain connects TRBV5-5 to TRBJ1-2, with 8 bases aligning to TRBD1. The CDR3 is 14 residues long. Germline V gene sequence: CDR1 SGHKS, CDR2 YYEKEE (reference sequence). Trimming took 4 bases from V and 6 from J; bases not matched to a gene: 8. This chain's CDR3 is CASSPRTGSHGYTF. The CDR3 region has the DNA TGTGCCAGCAGCCCCAGGACAGGGTCCCATGGCTACACCTTC. The variable domain in full, with the rest retrieved from reference TRBV5-5 and TRBJ1-2, is DAGVTQSPTHLIKTRGQQVTLRCSPISGHKSVSWYQQVLGQGPQFIFQYYEKEERGRGNFPDRFSARQFPNYSSELNVNALLLGDSALYLCASSPRTGSHGYTFGSGTRLTVV.

In this sample, this clone turned up a few times. The J gene is TRBJ2-2, the V gene TRBV19; 7 bases align to TRBD1. This CDR3 comprises 13 residues. With 5 bases clipped from V and 8 bases from J, the junction kept 5 bases outside the gene matches. Germline V gene lookup returns CDR1 LNHDA and CDR2 SQIVND (reference sequence). CDR3 bases: TGTGCCAGTAGTTTACAGGGGTTAGGGGAGCTGTTTTTT. Translation gives CASSLQGLGELFF.